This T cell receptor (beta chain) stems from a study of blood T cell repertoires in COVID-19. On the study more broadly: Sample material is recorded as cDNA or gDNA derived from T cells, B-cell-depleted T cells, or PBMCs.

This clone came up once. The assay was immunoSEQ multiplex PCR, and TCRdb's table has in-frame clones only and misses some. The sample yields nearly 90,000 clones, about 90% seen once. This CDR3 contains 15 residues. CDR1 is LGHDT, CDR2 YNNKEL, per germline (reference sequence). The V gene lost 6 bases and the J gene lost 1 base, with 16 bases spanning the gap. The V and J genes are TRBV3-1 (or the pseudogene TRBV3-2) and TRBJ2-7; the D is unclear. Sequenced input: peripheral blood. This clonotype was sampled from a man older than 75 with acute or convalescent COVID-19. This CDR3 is CASRPEESRSYEQYF. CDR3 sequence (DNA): TGTGCCAGCAGACCTGAGGAGTCACGGTCCTACGAGCAGTACTTC.